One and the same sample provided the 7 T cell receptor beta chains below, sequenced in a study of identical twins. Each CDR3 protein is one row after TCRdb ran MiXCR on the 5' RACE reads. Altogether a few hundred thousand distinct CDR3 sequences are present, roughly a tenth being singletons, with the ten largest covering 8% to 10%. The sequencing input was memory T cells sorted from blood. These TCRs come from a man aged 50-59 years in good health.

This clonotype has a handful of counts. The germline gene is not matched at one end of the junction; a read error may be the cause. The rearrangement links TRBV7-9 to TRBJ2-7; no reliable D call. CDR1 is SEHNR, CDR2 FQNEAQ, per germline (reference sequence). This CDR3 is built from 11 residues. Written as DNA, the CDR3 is TGTGCCAGCAGCTTAGACCGACGCGTGGACTTC. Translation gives CASSLDRRVDF.

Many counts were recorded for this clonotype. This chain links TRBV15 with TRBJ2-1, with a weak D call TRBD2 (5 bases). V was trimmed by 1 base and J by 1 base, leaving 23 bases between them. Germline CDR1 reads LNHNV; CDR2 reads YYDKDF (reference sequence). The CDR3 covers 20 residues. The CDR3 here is CATSRGRWERTSKSYNEQFF. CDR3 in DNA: TGTGCCACCAGCAGAGGAAGGTGGGAGCGGACCTCAAAATCCTACAATGAGCAGTTCTTC.

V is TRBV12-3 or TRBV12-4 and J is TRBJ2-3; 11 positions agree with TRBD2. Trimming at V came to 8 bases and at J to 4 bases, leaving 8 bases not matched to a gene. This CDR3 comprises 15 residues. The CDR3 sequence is CASLSSGGRADTQYF. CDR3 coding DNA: TGTGCCAGCCTTTCTAGCGGGGGGCGGGCAGATACGCAGTATTTT.

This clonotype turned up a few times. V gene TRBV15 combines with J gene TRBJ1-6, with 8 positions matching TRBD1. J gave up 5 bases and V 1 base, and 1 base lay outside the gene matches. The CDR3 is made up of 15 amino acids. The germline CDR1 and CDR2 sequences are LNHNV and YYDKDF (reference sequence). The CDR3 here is CATSRGDRNNSPLHF. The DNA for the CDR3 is TGTGCCACCAGCAGAGGGGACAGGAATAATTCACCCCTCCACTTT.

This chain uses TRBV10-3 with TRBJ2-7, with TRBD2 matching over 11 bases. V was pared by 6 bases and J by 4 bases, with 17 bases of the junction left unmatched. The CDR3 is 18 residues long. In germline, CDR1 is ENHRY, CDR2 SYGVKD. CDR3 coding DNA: TGTGCCATCAGAACTAGCGGGAGTGCCCCCGAACTGGAATACGAGCAGTACTTC. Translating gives CAIRTSGSAPELEYEQYF.

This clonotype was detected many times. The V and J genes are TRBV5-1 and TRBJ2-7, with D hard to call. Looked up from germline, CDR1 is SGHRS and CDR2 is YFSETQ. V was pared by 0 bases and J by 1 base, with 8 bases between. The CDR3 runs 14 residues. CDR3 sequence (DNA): TGCGCCAGCAGCTTGGAGGTAGAATCCTACGAGCAGTACTTC. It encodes CASSLEVESYEQYF.

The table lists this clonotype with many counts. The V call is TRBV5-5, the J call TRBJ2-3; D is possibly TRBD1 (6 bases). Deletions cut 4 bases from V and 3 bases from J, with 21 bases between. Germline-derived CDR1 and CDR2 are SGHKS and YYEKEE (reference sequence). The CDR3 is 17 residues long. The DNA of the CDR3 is TGTGCCAGCAGCCTACCCCTGGGGGCAGGGCGGACAGATACGCAGTATTTT. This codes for CASSLPLGAGRTDTQYF.